This T cell receptor beta chain was recorded in a study of blood T cell repertoires in COVID-19. Study information: The study drew acute and convalescent COVID-19 samples from the United States, Italy and Spain. PBMCs, B-cell-depleted T cells, or T cells provided the cDNA or gDNA that made up the material.

Germline V lookup: CDR1 SGHDT, CDR2 YYEEEE. The V end lost 1 base, the J end lost 0 bases, and 10 bases lay between the germline ends. There are 15 residues in the CDR3. Under the authors' procedure: Estimated nucleated cell counts came from reference gene primer amplification. The data were produced by immunoSEQ multiplex PCR, yet TCRdb's version contains in-frame clones alone and is incomplete. The V and J calls and the clone size are those of that table, but D and trimming were determined from the DNA. Of about 200,000 clones listed, over 70% are singletons. The sequence was collected from a woman in her 70s with acute or convalescent COVID-19. The sequencing input was peripheral blood. V usage is TRBV5-6 and J usage is TRBJ1-1, with TRBD1 as a possible D gene (5 bases). The chain's CDR3 is CASSLFGALNTEAFF. CDR3 in DNA: TGTGCCAGCAGCTTGTTTGGGGCCCTGAACACTGAAGCTTTCTTT.